The 5 T cell receptor beta chains below were found in one sample sequenced in a study of T-cell reconstitution after alpha-beta-depleted transplantation in children. TCRbeta library construction was performed incorporating unique molecular identifiers. TCRdb itself ran the PCR reads through MiXCR, one entry per CDR3 protein. The repertoire has about 610,000 distinct CDR3 sequences, about 10% of them found once; the top ten carry roughly 3.9%. The sample consisted of PBMCs from the stem cell graft donor, taken from the stem cell graft. The receptors originated from a human donor who donated a stem cell graft to a child with acute myeloid leukemia.

V usage is TRBV7-6 and J usage is TRBJ1-3; 8 positions agree with TRBD1. V shed 1 base and J 8 bases; nucleotides not matched to a gene: 4. Per germline, CDR1 SGHVS and CDR2 FNYEAQ. The CDR3 length is 14 residues. In DNA, the CDR3 is TGTGCCAGCAGCTTAGAACAGGGGGAGGACACCATATATTTT. This translates into CASSLEQGEDTIYF.

This clonotype was recorded a few times. The chain recombines TRBV4-3 with TRBJ1-3; no reliable D call. The CDR3 totals 15 residues. V was shortened by 3 bases and J by 0 bases, with 9 bases between the two germline ends. CDR1 is LGHNA and CDR2 is YSLEER in the germline V gene. CDR3 coding DNA: TGCGCCAGCAGCCACGACCTTATCTCTGGAAACACCATATATTTT. Amino acid sequence: CASSHDLISGNTIYF.

The chain links TRBV30 to TRBJ2-7; unclear D gene. Germline CDR1 reads GTSNPN; CDR2 reads SVGIG (reference sequence). V lost 4 bases and J lost 5, with 18 bases in between. The CDR3 spans 14 residues. CDR3 in DNA: TGTGCCTGGATAACCCGCGGCCAGTTCAACGAGCAGTACTTC. Translating gives CAWITRGQFNEQYF.

This clonotype was counted ten times or more. This chain uses TRBV20-1 with TRBJ2-7, with D unclear. Per the germline V gene, CDR1 is DFQATT and CDR2 is SNEGSKA (reference sequence). The CDR3 runs 13 residues. V lost 6 bases and J lost 0, with 12 bases in between. DNA of the CDR3: TGCAGTGCCGTAAGGACGAACTCCTACGAGCAGTACTTC. Amino acids: CSAVRTNSYEQYF.

V and J are TRBV5-1 and TRBJ2-3; TRBD2 agrees at 16 bases. V trimming: 3 bases; J trimming: 5 bases; junction bases outside the gene matches: 6. The CDR3 covers 17 residues. Germline-derived CDR1 and CDR2 are SGHRS and YFSETQ. In DNA, the CDR3 is TGCGCCAGCAGCTCCGGGACTAGCGGGAGGGCCCGAGATACGCAGTATTTT. Its protein is CASSSGTSGRARDTQYF. Using reference TRBV5-1 and TRBJ2-3 for the parts outside the CDR3, the full variable domain is KAGVTQTPRYLIKTRGQQVTLSCSPISGHRSVSWYQQTPGQGLQFLFEYFSETQRNKGNFPGRFSGRQFSNSRSEMNVSTLELGDSALYLCASSSGTSGRARDTQYFGPGTRLTVL.